This T cell receptor (beta chain) appears in the sequencing data of a study of cytomegalovirus exposure and HLA in healthy donors. General observations from the study: CMV serostatus alone was available as immune exposure information. Later analysis placed DRB1 highest and HLA-C lowest in TCR association rates, which differed by HLA locus.

Germline V lookup: CDR1 LNHDA, CDR2 SQIVND (reference sequence). This CDR3 is 13 amino acids long. The V and J ends lost 6 bases and 8 bases respectively, with 13 bases between them. On this clone: The target antigen is unknown.

13 Jbeta primers and 60 Vbeta primers were used for the PCR. Method: immunoSEQ multiplex PCR; TCRdb's copy keeps in-frame clones and lacks some. This table holds about 150,000 clones, around 72% found once. The sequencing input was PBMCs. The source of this sequence is a man in his forties or fifties in good health and CMV-seropositive. This sequence joins TRBV19 and TRBJ1-4; maybe TRBD1 (6 bases). The CDR3: CASSGGRPEKLFF. The CDR3 coding sequence is TGTGCCAGTAGCGGGGGGCGCCCCGAAAAACTGTTTTTT.